The clone carrying this T cell receptor beta chain was seen ten or more times. What it binds is not known. MiXCR, applied by TCRdb to the 5' RACE reads, yields one record per CDR3 protein. The sample records 240,000 or so distinct CDR3 sequences, about 10% being singletons. The V gene lost 5 bases and the J gene lost 16 bases, with 14 bases spanning the gap. The CDR3 covers 11 residues. These data originate in a study of CD8 T cells in ankylosing spondylitis. Study conclusions and caveats: Ankylosing spondylitis blood appeared to be characterized by a TCR beta motif of fewer than ten highly homologous variants. Certain motif variants had earlier been reported in reactive arthritis synovial fluid and blood. Disease-linked clones were CD8+ and relatively rare in peripheral blood.

The sample consisted of blood, either unsorted or a sorted T cell fraction (not recorded which). The receptor comes from a male donor with ankylosing spondylitis or in good health (not recorded which). The rearrangement uses TRBV12-3 or TRBV12-4 and TRBJ1-4; D ambiguous. The CDR3 spells CASSLESRRFF. The CDR3 DNA follows: TGTGCCAGCAGTCTTGAGAGTAGGCGGTTTTTT.